This TCR beta chain was sequenced in a study of identical twins. Study-wide results and caveats: Because invariant MAIT and iNKT cells could be present, zero-insertion analyses could be partly confounded. Cross-sectional statistical analysis was relied on for the conclusions, without the same donors being followed.

This CDR3 has 17 amino acids. With 4 bases clipped from V and 0 bases from J, the junction kept 12 bases outside the gene matches. With respect to this clonotype: Antigen specificity is unknown.

TCRdb reprocessed the 5' RACE reads with MiXCR, giving one entry per CDR3 protein. The table lists fewer than 900,000 distinct CDR3 sequences, approximately 18% of them singletons, with 13% in the top ten. The sample was also linked to a second study, of T cells expressing NK-cell markers. That paper notes: Seven sequenced donors out of eight were HCMV-seropositive, one seronegative. In a group of 5 or 6 donors, dominant NKG2C+ clonotypes represented about 1.0-7.5% of CD8+ T cells.

The gene calls are TRBV12-3 or TRBV12-4 and TRBJ2-7, with TRBD2 matching over 7 bases. This TCR was sampled from a woman aged 18-29 years in good health. Sequencing was carried out using PBMCs. For the CDR3, the DNA is TGTGCCAGCAGTTCTACCCTCCTAGCGGCTAGCTCCTACGAGCAGTACTTC. Translation gives CASSSTLLAASSYEQYF.